The clone carrying this T cell receptor (beta chain) was counted between two and nine times. Its target is unknown. The junction does not match germline at one end; this may be a read error. This sample is drawn from a study of blood T cells in healthy people across ages. Study-wide results and caveats: Strongly correlated with naive T cell percentage was TCR beta diversity. No one knew whether donors had CMV, which possibly confounded expanded clonotype changes.

Through a sample-barcoded 5' primer and a J-beta primer mix, a second PCR was run for 7 to 11 cycles. Via MiXCR, TCRdb re-called the 5' RACE reads, giving one row per CDR3 protein. The sample records approximately 2,000,000 distinct CDR3 sequences, 35% to 50% being singletons. Germline CDR1 reads LGHDT; CDR2 reads YNNKEL (reference sequence). CDR3 length: 14 residues. Per-sample yields of isolated PBMCs were at least 6 million. The receptor comes from a human donor in good health. Sequencing input: blood. The chain carries TRBV3-1 and TRBJ1-5; D gene uncertain. CDR3 bases: TGTGCCAGCAGCCTGACATCAAACAATCACCCCCAGCATTTT. Protein product: CASSLTSNNHPQHF.